One sample yielded the 15 T cell receptor beta chains listed below, sequenced in a study of blood T cells in healthy people across ages. PCR was performed a second time for about 7 to 12 cycles using a sample-barcoded 5' primer and a J-beta primer mix. Using its own MiXCR run on the 5' RACE reads, TCRdb lists one record per CDR3 protein. The sample lists about 1.1 million distinct CDR3 sequences, about two fifths seen once, with around 13% in the top ten. The material sequenced was blood. The receptor set was obtained from a man between 18 and 35 years old in good health.

Only a few counts were recorded for this clonotype. The chain recombines TRBV21-1 with TRBJ2-2; TRBD1 is the table's D call, not checked against the DNA. TRBV21-1 is annotated as a pseudogene. CDR3 length: 12 amino acids. CDR3 amino acids: CLGQGITGELFF. CDR3 coding DNA: TGCTTGGGACAGGGTATAACCGGGGAGCTGTTTTTT.

This clonotype showed up just a few times. The V gene is TRBV12-3 or TRBV12-4, the J gene TRBJ1-5; D uncertain. The CDR3 contains 14 residues. With 3 bases removed from V and 3 bases from J, the gap between germline ends came to 9 bases. In nucleotides, the CDR3 is TGTGCCAGCAGTTTCAAAGGGAACAATCAGCCCCAGCATTTT. Translation: CASSFKGNNQPQHF.

This clonotype was recorded a few times. The chain carries TRBV20-1 and TRBJ2-3, with a weak D call TRBD2 (5 bases). The CDR3 loop spans 14 amino acids. V lost 6 bases and J lost 3, with 16 bases in between. Germline V CDR1 and CDR2: DFQATT, SNEGSKA (reference sequence). For the CDR3, the DNA is TGCAGTGCACCTACTAGACCGCCGACAGATACGCAGTATTTT. This codes for CSAPTRPPTDTQYF.

On this clonotype itself: It may be a read error: a sequence one base away is much more abundant. The J gene is TRBJ2-7, the V gene TRBV6-2 or TRBV6-3; 8 nucleotides agree with TRBD1. The V segment lost 8 bases and the J segment 10 bases; nucleotides outside the gene matches: 19. This CDR3 is 15 amino acids long. Per the germline V gene, CDR1 is MNHEY and CDR2 is SVGEGT. CDR3 DNA: TGTGCCAGCGGTGCAGGACAGGGTACCCAAGAGGCCCAGTACTTC. This codes for CASGAGQGTQEAQYF.

V and J are TRBV5-5 and TRBJ2-1; D is unresolved. CDR3 length: 14 amino acids. Trimming removed 4 bases at V and 3 bases at J, with 11 bases between. Germline loops: CDR1 SGHKS, CDR2 YYEKEE (reference sequence). The CDR3: CASSTEGYYNEQFF. The CDR3 nucleotides are TGTGCCAGCAGCACCGAAGGGTACTACAATGAGCAGTTCTTC. Based on the CDR3 plus reference TRBV5-5 and TRBJ2-1, the full variable domain is DAGVTQSPTHLIKTRGQQVTLRCSPISGHKSVSWYQQVLGQGPQFIFQYYEKEERGRGNFPDRFSARQFPNYSSELNVNALLLGDSALYLCASSTEGYYNEQFFGPGTRLTVL.

This clonotype was detected only a few times. V gene TRBV12-3 or TRBV12-4 combines with J gene TRBJ1-1, with D hard to call. The CDR3 is 13 amino acids. The V and J ends lost 6 bases and 9 bases respectively, with 17 bases between them. The CDR3 region has the DNA TGTGCCAGCAGCCGAATAGACGTCCGTAAAGCTTTCTTT. As protein: CASSRIDVRKAFF.

The chain links TRBV7-9 to TRBJ2-1; D may be TRBD1 or TRBD2 (6 bases each). Germline loops: CDR1 SEHNR, CDR2 FQNEAQ (reference sequence). The CDR3 is made up of 13 amino acids. V was clipped by 5 bases and J by 8 bases, with 13 bases between them. DNA for the CDR3: TGTGCCAGCAGCGTAAACGGGGGCGATGAGCAGTTCTTC. It codes for CASSVNGGDEQFF.

The rearrangement uses TRBV4-3 and TRBJ2-1; 8 nucleotides agree with TRBD2. The CDR3 extends over 14 amino acids. CDR1 and CDR2 (germline): LGHNA, YSLEER. The J segment lost 9 bases and the V segment lost 0 bases, leaving 4 bases of the junction unmatched. Written as DNA, the CDR3 is TGCGCCAGCAGCCAAGACCTCGGGGGGGGTGAGCAGTTCTTC. This encodes CASSQDLGGGEQFF.

The chain joins TRBV3-1 to TRBJ2-2, with TRBD2 matching 9 bases. The CDR3 runs to 19 residues. V shed 1 base and J 1 base; nucleotides not matched to a gene: 10. Germline V gene sequence: CDR1 LGHDT, CDR2 YNNKEL (reference sequence). The CDR3 DNA follows: TGTGCCAGCAGCCAAGTAGGATTGGGGACTAGCCAGAACACCGGGGAGCTGTTTTTT. It is translated as CASSQVGLGTSQNTGELFF.

This clonotype showed up just a few times. This chain uses TRBV20-1 with TRBJ1-1; 7 bases are a match to TRBD1. After removal of 6 bases from V and 0 bases from J, the junction contained 7 bases not matched to a gene. This CDR3 contains 14 residues. From germline, CDR1 is DFQATT and CDR2 SNEGSKA (reference sequence). The CDR3 loop reads CSAPYRGLNTEAFF. The CDR3 DNA reads TGCAGTGCACCCTACAGGGGTTTGAACACTGAAGCTTTCTTT.

This clonotype was seen only a few times. The genes are TRBV5-1 and TRBJ1-2; the D is unclear. Trimming pared 0 bases from V and 4 bases from J, leaving 16 bases between. The CDR3 consists of 16 residues. The germline V gene has CDR1 SGHRS and CDR2 YFSETQ. The CDR3 coding sequence is TGCGCCAGCAGCTTGGATGGCCGACCTCAATTCTATGGCTACACCTTC. This gives the protein CASSLDGRPQFYGYTF.

This clonotype was seen ten or more times. The gene calls are TRBV7-8 and TRBJ2-1; TRBD2 matches 7 bases. The V segment lost 5 bases and the J segment 0 bases; nucleotides outside the gene matches: 10. The CDR3 consists of 17 residues. Per the germline V gene, CDR1 is SGHVS and CDR2 is FQNEAQ. In DNA, the CDR3 is TGTGCCAGCAGCCCTCACTCTAGCGGAAGCTCCTACAATGAGCAGTTCTTC. It specifies CASSPHSSGSSYNEQFF.

The rearrangement uses TRBV6-5 and TRBJ2-3; D is ambiguous. The CDR3 sequence is 12 residues long. Germline lookup yields CDR1 MNHEY and CDR2 SVGAGI. V was cut by 5 bases and J by 4 bases, with 7 bases left in between. CDR3 residues: CASSRASDTQYF. The CDR3 DNA reads as TGTGCCAGCAGTCGCGCCTCAGATACGCAGTATTTT.

This chain links TRBV5-6 with TRBJ1-1; 9 nucleotides align to TRBD1. CDR1 and CDR2 (germline): SGHDT, YYEEEE. Trimming at V came to 4 bases and at J to 5 bases, leaving 12 bases not matched to a gene. The CDR3 is 16 amino acids. In DNA form, the CDR3 reads TGTGCCAGCAGCCCGGACAGGGGCAACCTGAGGACTGAAGCTTTCTTT. As protein: CASSPDRGNLRTEAFF.

V usage is TRBV7-2 and J usage is TRBJ1-1; 8 positions match TRBD1. Trimming at V came to 5 bases and at J to 4 bases, leaving 12 bases not matched to a gene. CDR3 size: 16 residues. In germline, CDR1 is SGHTA, CDR2 FQGNSA. The chain's CDR3 is CASSTRQGLRFTEAFF. The CDR3 coding sequence is TGTGCCAGCAGCACCAGACAGGGGCTTCGGTTCACTGAAGCTTTCTTT.